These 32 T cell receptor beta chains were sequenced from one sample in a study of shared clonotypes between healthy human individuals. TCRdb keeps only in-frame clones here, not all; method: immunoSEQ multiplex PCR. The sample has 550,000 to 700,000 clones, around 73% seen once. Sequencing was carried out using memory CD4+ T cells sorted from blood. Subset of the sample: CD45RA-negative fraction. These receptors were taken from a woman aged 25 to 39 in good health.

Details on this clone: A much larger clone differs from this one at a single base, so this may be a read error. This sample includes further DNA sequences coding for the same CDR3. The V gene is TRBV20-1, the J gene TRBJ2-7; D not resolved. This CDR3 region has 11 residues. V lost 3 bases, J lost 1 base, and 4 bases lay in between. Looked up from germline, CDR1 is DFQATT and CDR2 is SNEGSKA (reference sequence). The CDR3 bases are TGCAGTGCTAGCGCGTCCTACGAGCAGTACTTC. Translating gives CSASASYEQYF.

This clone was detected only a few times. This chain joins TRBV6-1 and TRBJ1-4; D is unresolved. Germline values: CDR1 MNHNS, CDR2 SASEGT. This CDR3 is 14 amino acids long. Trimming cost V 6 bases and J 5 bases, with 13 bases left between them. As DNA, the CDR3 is TGTGCCAGCAGAGAGGATGGCTCAAATGAAAAACTGTTTTTT. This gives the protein CASREDGSNEKLFF.

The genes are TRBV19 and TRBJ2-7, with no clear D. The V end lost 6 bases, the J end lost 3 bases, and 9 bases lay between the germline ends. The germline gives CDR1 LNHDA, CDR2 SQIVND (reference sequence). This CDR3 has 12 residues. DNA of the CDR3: TGTGCCAGTAGCCAGAGTAGCTACGAGCAGTACTTC. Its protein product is CASSQSSYEQYF.

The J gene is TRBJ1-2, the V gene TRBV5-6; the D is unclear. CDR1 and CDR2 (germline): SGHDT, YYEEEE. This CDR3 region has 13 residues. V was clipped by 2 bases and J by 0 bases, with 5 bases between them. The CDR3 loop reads CASSFTANYGYTF. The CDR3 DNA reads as TGTGCCAGCAGCTTTACAGCTAACTATGGCTACACCTTC.

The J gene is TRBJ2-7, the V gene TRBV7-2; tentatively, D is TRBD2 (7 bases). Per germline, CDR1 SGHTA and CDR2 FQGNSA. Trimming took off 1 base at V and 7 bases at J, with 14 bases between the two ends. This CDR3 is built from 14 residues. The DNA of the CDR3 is TGTGCCAGCAGCTTAGGGGAGGGCCAGGGGGAGCAGTACTTC. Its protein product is CASSLGEGQGEQYF.

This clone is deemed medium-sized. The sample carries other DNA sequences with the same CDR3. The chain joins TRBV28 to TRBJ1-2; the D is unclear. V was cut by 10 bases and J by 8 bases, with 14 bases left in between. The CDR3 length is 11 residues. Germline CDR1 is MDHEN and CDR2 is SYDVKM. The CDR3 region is CATFRVGGYTF. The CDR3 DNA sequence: TGTGCCACCTTCCGGGTGGGCGGCTACACCTTC.

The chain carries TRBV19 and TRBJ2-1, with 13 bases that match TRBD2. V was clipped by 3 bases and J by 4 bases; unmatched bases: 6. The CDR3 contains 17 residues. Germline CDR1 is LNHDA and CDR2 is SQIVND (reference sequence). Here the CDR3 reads CASSIGTSGIRYNEQFF. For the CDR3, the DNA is TGTGCCAGTAGTATCGGGACTAGCGGGATCAGATACAATGAGCAGTTCTTC.

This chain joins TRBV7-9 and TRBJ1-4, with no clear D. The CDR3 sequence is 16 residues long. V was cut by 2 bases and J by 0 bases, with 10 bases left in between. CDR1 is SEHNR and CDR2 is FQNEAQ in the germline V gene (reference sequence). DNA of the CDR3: TGTGCCAGCAGCTTAACAACAGTCACAACTAATGAAAAACTGTTTTTT. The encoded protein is CASSLTTVTTNEKLFF.

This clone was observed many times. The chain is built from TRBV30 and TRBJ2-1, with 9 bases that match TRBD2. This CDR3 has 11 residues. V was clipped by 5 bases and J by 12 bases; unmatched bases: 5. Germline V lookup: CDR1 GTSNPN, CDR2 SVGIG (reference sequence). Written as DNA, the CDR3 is TGTGCCTGGGGATATAGCGGGAGGCAGTTCTTC. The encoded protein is CAWGYSGRQFF. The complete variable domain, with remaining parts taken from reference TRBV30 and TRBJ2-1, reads SQTIHQWPATLVQPVGSPLSLECTVEGTSNPNLYWYRQAAGRGLQLLFYSVGIGQISSEVPQNLSASRPQDRQFILSSKKLLLSDSGFYLCAWGYSGRQFFGPGTRLTVL.

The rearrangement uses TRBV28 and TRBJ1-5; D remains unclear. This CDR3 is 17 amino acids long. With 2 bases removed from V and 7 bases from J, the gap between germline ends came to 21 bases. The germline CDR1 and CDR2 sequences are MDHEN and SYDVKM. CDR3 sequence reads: CASSLGGGTRLVQPQHF. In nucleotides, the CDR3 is TGTGCCAGCAGTTTAGGAGGAGGTACCCGCCTTGTACAGCCCCAGCATTTT.

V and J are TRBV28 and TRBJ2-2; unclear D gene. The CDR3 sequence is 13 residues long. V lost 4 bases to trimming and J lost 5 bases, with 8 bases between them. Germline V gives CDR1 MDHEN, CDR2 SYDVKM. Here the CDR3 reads CASSSYRTGELFF. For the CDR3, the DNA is TGTGCCAGCAGTTCATACCGGACCGGGGAGCTGTTTTTT.

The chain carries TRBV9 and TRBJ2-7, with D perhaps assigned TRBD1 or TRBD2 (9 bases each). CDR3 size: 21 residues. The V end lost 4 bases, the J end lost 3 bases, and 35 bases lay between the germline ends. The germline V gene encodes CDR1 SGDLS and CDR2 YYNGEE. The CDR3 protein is CASSPIPGQGTWREGGYEQYF. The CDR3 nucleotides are TGTGCCAGCAGCCCGATTCCGGGACAGGGAACTTGGCGGGAGGGAGGCTACGAGCAGTACTTC.

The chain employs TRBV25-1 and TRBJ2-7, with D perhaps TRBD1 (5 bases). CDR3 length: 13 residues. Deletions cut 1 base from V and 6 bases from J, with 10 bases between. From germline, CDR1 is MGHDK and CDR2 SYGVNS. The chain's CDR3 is CASSELRGSEQYF. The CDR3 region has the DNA TGTGCCAGCAGTGAATTAAGGGGCTCCGAGCAGTACTTC.

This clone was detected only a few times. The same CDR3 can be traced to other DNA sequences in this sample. The CDR3: CASRYRDGYEQYF. As DNA, the CDR3 is TGTGCCAGCAGATACCGGGACGGCTACGAGCAGTACTTC. This rearrangement joins TRBV6-5 to TRBJ2-7; D is perhaps TRBD1 or TRBD2 (5 bases each). V gave up 6 bases and J gave up 3 bases, with 12 bases separating them. This CDR3 comprises 13 residues. Per germline, CDR1 MNHEY and CDR2 SVGAGI.

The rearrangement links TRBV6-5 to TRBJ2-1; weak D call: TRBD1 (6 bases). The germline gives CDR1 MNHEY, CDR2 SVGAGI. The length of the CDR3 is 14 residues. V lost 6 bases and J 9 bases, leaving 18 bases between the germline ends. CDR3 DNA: TGTGCCAGCAGCAGGGAGCCGGGACACGGTGAGCAGTTCTTC. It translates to CASSREPGHGEQFF.

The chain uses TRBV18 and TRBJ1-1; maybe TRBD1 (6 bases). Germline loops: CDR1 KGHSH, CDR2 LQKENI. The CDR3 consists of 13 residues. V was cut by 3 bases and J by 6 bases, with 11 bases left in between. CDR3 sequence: CASSPLQGPEAFF. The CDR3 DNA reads TGTGCCAGCTCACCGTTACAGGGCCCTGAAGCTTTCTTT.

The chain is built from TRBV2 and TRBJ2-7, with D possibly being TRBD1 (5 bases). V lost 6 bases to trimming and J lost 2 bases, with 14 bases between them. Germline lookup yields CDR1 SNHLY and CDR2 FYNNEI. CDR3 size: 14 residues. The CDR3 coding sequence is TGTGCCAGCAGCCTACGCGCAGGGCCCTACGAGCAGTACTTC. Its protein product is CASSLRAGPYEQYF.

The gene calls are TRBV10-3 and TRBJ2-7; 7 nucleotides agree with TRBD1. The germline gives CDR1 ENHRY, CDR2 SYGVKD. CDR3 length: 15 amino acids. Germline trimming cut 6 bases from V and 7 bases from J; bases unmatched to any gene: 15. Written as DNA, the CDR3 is TGTGCCATCAGGGAGACAGGGTCGGCAGGGGGAGAGCAGTACTTC. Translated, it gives CAIRETGSAGGEQYF.

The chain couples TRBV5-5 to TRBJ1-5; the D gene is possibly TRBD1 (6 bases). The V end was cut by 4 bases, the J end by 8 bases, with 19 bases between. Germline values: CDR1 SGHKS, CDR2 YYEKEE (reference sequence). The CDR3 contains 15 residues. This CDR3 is CASSPRTGKGEPQHF. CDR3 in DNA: TGTGCCAGCAGCCCCAGGACCGGGAAGGGGGAGCCCCAGCATTTT.

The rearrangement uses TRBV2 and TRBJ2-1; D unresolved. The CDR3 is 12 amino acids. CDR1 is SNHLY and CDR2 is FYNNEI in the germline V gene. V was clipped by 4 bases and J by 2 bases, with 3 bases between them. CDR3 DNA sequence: TGTGCCAGCAGTGGCGCCTACAATGAGCAGTTCTTC. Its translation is CASSGAYNEQFF. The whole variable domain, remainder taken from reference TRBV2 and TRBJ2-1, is EPEVTQTPSHQVTQMGQEVILRCVPISNHLYFYWYRQILGQKVEFLVSFYNNEISEKSEIFDDQFSVERPDGSNFTLKIRSTKLEDSAMYFCASSGAYNEQFFGPGTRLTVL.

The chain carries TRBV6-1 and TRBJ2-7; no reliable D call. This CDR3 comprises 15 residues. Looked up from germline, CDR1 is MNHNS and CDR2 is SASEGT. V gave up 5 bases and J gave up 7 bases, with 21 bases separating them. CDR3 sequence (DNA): TGTGCCAGCAGTCCCCCCCCGACGAGCCCTAGGGAGCAGTACTTC. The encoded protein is CASSPPPTSPREQYF.

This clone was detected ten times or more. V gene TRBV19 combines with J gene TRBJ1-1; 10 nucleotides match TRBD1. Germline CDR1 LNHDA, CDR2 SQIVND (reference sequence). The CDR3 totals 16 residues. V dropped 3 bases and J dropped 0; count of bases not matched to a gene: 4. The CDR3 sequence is CASSIWTGGMNTEAFF. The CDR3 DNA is TGTGCCAGTAGTATCTGGACAGGGGGGATGAACACTGAAGCTTTCTTT.

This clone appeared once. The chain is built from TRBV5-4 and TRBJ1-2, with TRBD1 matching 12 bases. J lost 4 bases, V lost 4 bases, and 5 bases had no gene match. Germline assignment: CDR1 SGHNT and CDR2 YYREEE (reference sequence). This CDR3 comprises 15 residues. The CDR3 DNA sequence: TGTGCCAGCAGCCCTGGGACAGGGGGCAGCTATGGCTACACCTTC. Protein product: CASSPGTGGSYGYTF.

The CDR3 nucleotides read TGTGCCAGCAGCCGGACCGACAGAAAAGCTTTCTTT. Protein: CASSRTDRKAFF. This chain uses TRBV11-2 with TRBJ1-1, with D possibly being TRBD1 (5 bases). The ends were cut back, 5 bases at V and 9 bases at J, with 13 bases in the middle. CDR3 size: 12 residues. Per the germline V gene, CDR1 is SGHAT and CDR2 is FQNNGV.

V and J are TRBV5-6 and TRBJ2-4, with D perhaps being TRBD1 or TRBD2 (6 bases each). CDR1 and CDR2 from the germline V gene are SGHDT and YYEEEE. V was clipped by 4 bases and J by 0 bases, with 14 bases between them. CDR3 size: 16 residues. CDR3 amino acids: CASSLTGGIAKNIQYF. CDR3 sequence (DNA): TGTGCCAGCAGCCTGACAGGAGGGATAGCCAAAAACATTCAGTACTTC.

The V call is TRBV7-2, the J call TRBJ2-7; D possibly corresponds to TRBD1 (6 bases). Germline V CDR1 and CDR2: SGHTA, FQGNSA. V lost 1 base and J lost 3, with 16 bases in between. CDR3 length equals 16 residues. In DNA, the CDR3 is TGTGCCAGCAGCTTAGGATGGGCCGTGGACAGCTACGAGCAGTACTTC. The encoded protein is CASSLGWAVDSYEQYF.

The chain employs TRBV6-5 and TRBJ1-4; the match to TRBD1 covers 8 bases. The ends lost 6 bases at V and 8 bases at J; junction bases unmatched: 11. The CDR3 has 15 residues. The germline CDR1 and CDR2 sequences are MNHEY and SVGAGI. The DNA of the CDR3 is TGTGCCAGCAGCCAGCAGGGGGCCAGGGAGGAAAAACTGTTTTTT. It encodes CASSQQGAREEKLFF.

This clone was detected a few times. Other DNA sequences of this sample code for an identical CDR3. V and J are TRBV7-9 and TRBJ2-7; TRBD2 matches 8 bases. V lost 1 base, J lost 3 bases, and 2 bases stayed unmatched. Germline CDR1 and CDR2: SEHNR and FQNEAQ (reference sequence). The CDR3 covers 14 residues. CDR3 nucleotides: TGTGCCAGCAGCTTAGGGCTAGCGGGCTACGAGCAGTACTTC. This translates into CASSLGLAGYEQYF.

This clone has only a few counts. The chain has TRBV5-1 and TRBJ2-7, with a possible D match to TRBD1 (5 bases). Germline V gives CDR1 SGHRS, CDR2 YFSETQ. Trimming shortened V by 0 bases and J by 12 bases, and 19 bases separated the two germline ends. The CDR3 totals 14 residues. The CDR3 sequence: CASSLASGRDERYF. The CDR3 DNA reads TGCGCCAGCAGCTTGGCTTCCGGCAGGGATGAGAGGTACTTC. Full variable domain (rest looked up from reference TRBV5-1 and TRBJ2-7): KAGVTQTPRYLIKTRGQQVTLSCSPISGHRSVSWYQQTPGQGLQFLFEYFSETQRNKGNFPGRFSGRQFSNSRSEMNVSTLELGDSALYLCASSLASGRDERYFGPGTRLTVT.

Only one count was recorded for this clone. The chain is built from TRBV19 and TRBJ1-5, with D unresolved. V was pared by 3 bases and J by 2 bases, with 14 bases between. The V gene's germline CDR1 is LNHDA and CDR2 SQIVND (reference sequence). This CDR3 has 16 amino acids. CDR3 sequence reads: CASSIGSGNGNQPQHF. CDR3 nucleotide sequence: TGTGCCAGTAGTATTGGGAGCGGGAACGGCAATCAGCCCCAGCATTTT.

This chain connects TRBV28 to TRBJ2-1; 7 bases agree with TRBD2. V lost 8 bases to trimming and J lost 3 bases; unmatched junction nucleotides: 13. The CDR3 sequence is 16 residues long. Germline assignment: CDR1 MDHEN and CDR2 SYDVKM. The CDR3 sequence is CASCPSGAGFYNEQFF. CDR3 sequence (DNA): TGTGCCAGCTGTCCTAGCGGAGCGGGGTTCTACAATGAGCAGTTCTTC.

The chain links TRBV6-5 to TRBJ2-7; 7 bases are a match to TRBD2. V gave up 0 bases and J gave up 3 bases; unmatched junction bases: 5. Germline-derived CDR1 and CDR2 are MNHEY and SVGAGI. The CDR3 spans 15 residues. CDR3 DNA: TGTGCCAGCAGTTACTCATTGCCTAGCGGCTACGAGCAGTACTTC. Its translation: CASSYSLPSGYEQYF.